Below are 20 T cell receptor beta chains sequenced from a single sample in a study of glioma-infiltrating T cells after dendritic cell vaccination. Measured with immunoSEQ multiplex PCR; TCRdb has only the in-frame clones, and not every one. The top ten hold 2.5% to 3% of the sample, which has 95,000 or so clones, over 75% seen once. The specimen was blood, collected before dendritic cell vaccination. These receptors were taken from a human donor with glioblastoma.

The chain links TRBV27 to TRBJ2-1, with a weak D call TRBD2 (6 bases). CDR1 is MNHEY and CDR2 is SMNVEV in the germline V gene (reference sequence). The length of the CDR3 is 15 residues. Between the trimmed V and J ends, which lost 4 bases and 0 bases, there was a span of 10 bases. The CDR3 nucleotides read TGTGCCAGCAGTTGGGACTTAAGCTCCTACAATGAGCAGTTCTTC. This gives the protein CASSWDLSSYNEQFF.

This clone was detected only a few times. The chain combines TRBV4-3 with TRBJ2-1; TRBD2 agrees at 7 bases. The CDR3 is 18 amino acids. After removal of 6 bases from V and 10 bases from J, the junction contained 24 bases not matched to a gene. In germline, CDR1 is LGHNA, CDR2 YSLEER. CDR3 residues: CASSPRVGGQESSREQFF. Written as DNA, the CDR3 is TGCGCCAGCAGTCCACGGGTGGGAGGGCAAGAGTCTTCTAGAGAGCAGTTCTTC.

The chain recombines TRBV7-3 with TRBJ1-1; TRBD1 is a possible D gene (5 bases). CDR3 length: 14 amino acids. The germline gives CDR1 SGHTA, CDR2 FQGTGA. V was shortened by 3 bases and J by 2 bases, with 10 bases between the two germline ends. In nucleotides, the CDR3 is TGTGCCAGCAGCTTCGGGGGAGGCAACACTGAAGCTTTCTTT. Amino acids: CASSFGGGNTEAFF. The whole variable domain, remainder taken from reference TRBV7-3 and TRBJ1-1, is GAGVSQTPSNKVTEKGKYVELRCDPISGHTALYWYRQSLGQGPEFLIYFQGTGAADDSGLPNDRFFAVRPEGSVSTLKIQRTERGDSAVYLCASSFGGGNTEAFFGQGTRLTVV.

The chain combines TRBV6-1 with TRBJ1-3; TRBD1 matches 8 bases. Germline loops: CDR1 MNHNS, CDR2 SASEGT. The CDR3 length is 15 residues. The ends lost 6 bases at V and 2 bases at J; junction bases unmatched: 6. This CDR3 reads CASRDFRGPGNTIYF. The CDR3, as DNA: TGTGCCAGCAGGGACTTCAGGGGGCCTGGAAACACCATATATTTT.

This chain links TRBV30 with TRBJ2-7; D is perhaps TRBD2 (5 bases). CDR1 and CDR2 from the germline V gene are GTSNPN and SVGIG (reference sequence). CDR3 size: 11 residues. Trimming shortened V by 4 bases and J by 3 bases, and 7 bases separated the two germline ends. The CDR3 sequence: CAWMGSYEQYF. In nucleotides, the CDR3 is TGTGCCTGGATGGGGAGCTACGAGCAGTACTTC.

This chain uses TRBV7-3 with TRBJ2-1; TRBD2 matches at 10 bases. CDR1 and CDR2 from the germline V gene are SGHTA and FQGTGA. Trimming cost V 4 bases and J 3 bases; bases outside gene matches: 6. CDR3 length: 16 amino acids. CDR3 sequence: CASSSRTSGDYNEQFF. CDR3 DNA: TGTGCCAGCAGCTCCAGGACTAGCGGAGACTACAATGAGCAGTTCTTC.

The rearrangement uses TRBV7-2 and TRBJ1-2; D unclear. Germline V gene data show CDR1 as SGHTA and CDR2 as FQGNSA. Trimming stripped 5 bases from V and 4 bases from J, with 14 bases between. This CDR3 has 14 amino acids. CDR3 amino acids: CASSKRIDIYGYTF. In DNA, the CDR3 is TGTGCCAGCAGCAAGCGGATAGACATCTATGGCTACACCTTC.

The J gene is TRBJ2-3, the V gene TRBV5-6; 7 positions match TRBD2. The CDR3 is 18 amino acids. V shed 4 bases, J shed 1 base, and the junction held 15 bases outside the gene matches. Germline CDR1 is SGHDT and CDR2 is YYEEEE. In DNA form, the CDR3 reads TGTGCCAGCAGCCGTAGGGTGGTCAGCGGGGTGGGCACAGATACGCAGTATTTT. Translating gives CASSRRVVSGVGTDTQYF.

J is TRBJ2-5 and V is TRBV5-1; 16 positions agree with TRBD2. V trimming: 4 bases; J trimming: 5 bases; junction bases outside the gene matches: 2. Germline V gives CDR1 SGHRS, CDR2 YFSETQ. CDR3 length: 15 amino acids. As DNA, the CDR3 is TGCGCCAGCAGCGAGGGACTAGCGGGGGGGGAGACCCAGTACTTC. As protein: CASSEGLAGGETQYF.

The genes are TRBV18 and TRBJ2-7; tentative D call: TRBD2 (6 bases). Germline CDR1 reads KGHSH; CDR2 reads LQKENI. With 2 bases removed from V and 3 bases from J, the gap between germline ends came to 29 bases. The CDR3 consists of 20 residues. CDR3 in DNA: TGTGCCAGCTCACCAGTGACCAGCGGAGGTGAGGGGACTGTGAACTACGAGCAGTACTTC. It is translated as CASSPVTSGGEGTVNYEQYF.

The gene calls are TRBV5-8 and TRBJ2-3; 7 nucleotides match TRBD1. Per germline, CDR1 SGHTS and CDR2 YDEGEE. The CDR3 has 15 residues. With 4 bases clipped from V and 6 bases from J, the junction kept 11 bases outside the gene matches. CDR3 in DNA: TGTGCCAGCAGCCCCGGGACAGCAGGGTTGGATACGCAGTATTTT. Translating gives CASSPGTAGLDTQYF.

This clone was detected a few times. The chain has TRBV10-2 and TRBJ1-4; TRBD1 agrees at 7 bases. J lost 0 bases, V lost 6 bases, and 4 bases had no gene match. Looked up from germline, CDR1 is WSHSY and CDR2 is SAAADI. The CDR3 has 15 amino acids. CDR3 sequence: CASRYTGATNEKLFF. CDR3 bases: TGCGCCAGCAGATACACAGGGGCAACTAATGAAAAACTGTTTTTT.

As regards this clone: Without the conserved terminal phenylalanine or tryptophan, this CDR3 likely stems from a read error. The rearrangement links TRBV7-9 to TRBJ2-7, with D perhaps assigned TRBD1 or TRBD2 (6 bases each). With 5 bases removed from V and 6 bases from J, the gap between germline ends came to 17 bases. From germline, CDR1 is SEHNR and CDR2 FQNEAQ (reference sequence). The CDR3 sequence is 14 residues long. CDR3 nucleotides: TGTGCCAGCAGCATAGGGGGGAGGCTCGCCGAGCAGTACCTC. It codes for CASSIGGRLAEQYL.

This chain links TRBV23-1 with TRBJ2-7; 14 bases agree with TRBD2. TRBV23-1 is an open reading frame whose function is uncertain. The CDR3 length is 23 residues. V shed 0 bases and J 6 bases; nucleotides not matched to a gene: 25. CDR3 DNA sequence: TGCGCCAGCAGTCAATCTACGACGGGGGACAGGCGACTAGCGGGAGGGCCGGGGCGCGAGCAGTACTTC. This sequence encodes CASSQSTTGDRRLAGGPGREQYF.

The gene calls are TRBV28 and TRBJ2-7, with D perhaps TRBD2 (7 bases). Trimming shortened V by 6 bases and J by 2 bases, and 17 bases separated the two germline ends. The CDR3 is made up of 15 amino acids. Germline V gene sequence: CDR1 MDHEN, CDR2 SYDVKM. CDR3 loop: CASSPGGPLTYEQYF. CDR3 coding DNA: TGTGCCAGCAGCCCGGGGGGCCCCCTGACCTACGAGCAGTACTTC.

The rearrangement links TRBV4-2 to TRBJ2-3; D unclear. V lost 0 bases and J 2 bases, leaving 9 bases between the germline ends. There are 15 residues in the CDR3. Germline V gene lookup returns CDR1 LGHNA and CDR2 YNFKEQ. CDR3 sequence: CASSQEGGLTDTQYF. CDR3 DNA: TGTGCCAGCAGCCAAGAAGGCGGTCTCACAGATACGCAGTATTTT.

The CDR3 is CASSLFSGTPYEQYF. DNA of the CDR3: TGTGCCAGCAGCTTATTTAGCGGGACCCCCTACGAGCAGTACTTC. The J gene is TRBJ2-7, the V gene TRBV11-3, with 8 positions matching TRBD2. J gave up 2 bases and V 2 bases, and 5 bases lay outside the gene matches. The CDR3 has 15 residues. Per the germline V gene, CDR1 is SGHNT and CDR2 is YENEEA.

The J gene is TRBJ1-1, the V gene TRBV6-6, with 7 positions matching TRBD1. CDR1 is MNHNY, CDR2 SVGAGI, per germline (reference sequence). V trimming: 2 bases; J trimming: 5 bases; junction bases outside the gene matches: 5. The CDR3 extends over 14 amino acids. The CDR3 bases are TGTGCCAGCAGTTACGAGGGGGCGAGGACTGAAGCTTTCTTT. Its translation: CASSYEGARTEAFF.

The V gene is TRBV5-1, the J gene TRBJ2-7; no definite D call. V gave up 4 bases and J gave up 3 bases, with 14 bases separating them. Germline CDR1 SGHRS, CDR2 YFSETQ. The CDR3 extends over 14 amino acids. CDR3 loop: CASSGALNDYEQYF. The DNA of the CDR3 is TGCGCCAGCAGCGGAGCGCTCAATGACTACGAGCAGTACTTC.

The chain combines TRBV4-3 with TRBJ2-7; 11 positions match TRBD2. The germline CDR1 and CDR2 sequences are LGHNA and YSLEER. Losses at the gene ends were 4 bases for V and 5 bases for J; bases not matched to a gene: 10. This CDR3 region has 16 residues. CDR3 coding DNA: TGCGCCAGCAGCCCAGACTTAGCGGGAGGGCGGCACGAGCAGTACTTC. This gives the protein CASSPDLAGGRHEQYF.